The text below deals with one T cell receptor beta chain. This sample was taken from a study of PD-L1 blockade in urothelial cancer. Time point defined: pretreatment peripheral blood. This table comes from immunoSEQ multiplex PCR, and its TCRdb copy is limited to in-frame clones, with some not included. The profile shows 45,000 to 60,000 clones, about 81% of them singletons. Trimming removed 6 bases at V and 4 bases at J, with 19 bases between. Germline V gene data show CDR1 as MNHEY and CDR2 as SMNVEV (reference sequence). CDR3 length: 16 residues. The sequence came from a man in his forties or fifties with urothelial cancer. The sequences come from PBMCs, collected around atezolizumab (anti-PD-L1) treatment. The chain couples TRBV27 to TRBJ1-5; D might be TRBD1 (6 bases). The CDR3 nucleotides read TGTGCCAGCAGGAGTATTCAGGGGCTAGGGAATCAGCCCCAGCATTTT. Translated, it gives CASRSIQGLGNQPQHF.